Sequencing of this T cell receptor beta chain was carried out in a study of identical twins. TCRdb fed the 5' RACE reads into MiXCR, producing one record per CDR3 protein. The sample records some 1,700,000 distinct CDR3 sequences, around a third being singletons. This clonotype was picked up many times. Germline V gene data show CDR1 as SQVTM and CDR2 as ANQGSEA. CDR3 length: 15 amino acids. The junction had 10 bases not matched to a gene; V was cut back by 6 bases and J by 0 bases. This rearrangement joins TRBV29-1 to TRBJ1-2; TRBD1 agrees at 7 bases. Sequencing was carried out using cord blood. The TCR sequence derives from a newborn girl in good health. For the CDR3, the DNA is TGCAGCGTCTACCCGGACAGGTCGGCTAACTATGGCTACACCTTC. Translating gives CSVYPDRSANYGYTF.